The source of this T cell receptor beta chain is a study of CD8 T cells in ankylosing spondylitis. Germline lookup yields CDR1 LGHNA and CDR2 YNFKEQ. Trimming pared 2 bases from V and 9 bases from J, leaving 17 bases between. The CDR3 consists of 15 residues. Remarks on this clonotype: Its antigen remains unidentified.

Findings and caveats of the study: Prior work had noted some motif variants in reactive arthritis blood and synovial fluid. About 8 highly homologous variants made up a TCR beta motif, and this motif appeared characteristic of ankylosing spondylitis blood.

TCRdb reprocessed the 5' RACE reads with MiXCR, giving one entry per CDR3 protein. The data contain roughly 180,000 distinct CDR3 sequences, around a tenth of them singletons. Material for sequencing was blood, either unsorted or a sorted T cell fraction (not recorded which). The TCR comes from a female donor with ankylosing spondylitis or in good health (not recorded which). The J gene is TRBJ1-5, the V gene TRBV4-2; weak D call: TRBD1 (6 bases). Written as DNA, the CDR3 is TGTGCCAGCAGCCAACCGGACAGTTCCCGCGGGCCCCAGCATTTT. Translated: CASSQPDSSRGPQHF.